This TCR beta chain was sequenced for a study of control samples from healthy donors and cancer patients. Libraries were prepared by immunoSEQ multiplex PCR; TCRdb keeps only in-frame clonotypes and omits some of them. Of 150,000 to 180,000 clones in the sample, 85% to 95% were seen once. V was shortened by 6 bases and J by 7 bases, with 16 bases between the two germline ends. Germline V gene sequence: CDR1 ENHRY, CDR2 SYGVKD. This CDR3 region has 13 residues. The origin of this receptor is a man aged 35-49 years in good health. This sequence joins TRBV10-3 and TRBJ2-7; D is undetermined. Material: blood. The CDR3 DNA reads TGTGCCATCAGCCAATCCCCGAGTGGGGAGCAGTACTTC. As protein: CAISQSPSGEQYF.